Shown below are 18 T cell receptor beta chains from a single sample sequenced in a study of T cell changes during pregnancy in multiple sclerosis. The repertoire was sequenced with immunoSEQ multiplex PCR; TCRdb's copy has only in-frame clones and lacks some. The sample holds about 100,000 clones; about 90% are singletons and the top ten take 1.9%. Sequenced material: peripheral blood, taken after pregnancy. These receptor sequences come from a female donor with multiple sclerosis, enrolled in a pregnancy study.

The rearrangement uses TRBV28 and TRBJ2-5; 9 bases fit TRBD2. The germline V gene has CDR1 MDHEN and CDR2 SYDVKM. This CDR3 has 17 amino acids. J lost 5 bases, V lost 3 bases, and 13 bases had no gene match. As DNA, the CDR3 is TGTGCCAGCAGTTTTAGTGTAGCGGGAGCCGTGAAGGAGACCCAGTACTTC. This translates into CASSFSVAGAVKETQYF.

The chain links TRBV6-4 to TRBJ2-7; 7 bases line up with TRBD2. This CDR3 has 15 residues. V lost 2 bases, J lost 0 bases, and 4 bases stayed unmatched. Germline CDR1 MRHNA, CDR2 SNTAGT. CDR3 in amino acids: CASSDPSGISYEQYF. The CDR3 DNA reads TGTGCCAGCAGTGACCCCAGCGGGATCTCCTACGAGCAGTACTTC.

This clone was detected only once. This rearrangement joins TRBV5-1 to TRBJ1-6; possible D gene TRBD1, 5 bases. The CDR3 is 14 amino acids. The V end lost 4 bases, the J end lost 9 bases, and 14 bases lay between the germline ends. Germline V lookup: CDR1 SGHRS, CDR2 YFSETQ. CDR3 sequence reads: CASSPGGRSSPLHF. CDR3 coding DNA: TGCGCCAGCAGCCCCGGGGGTCGTAGTTCACCCCTCCACTTT. Supplemented by reference TRBV5-1 and TRBJ1-6, the full variable domain reads KAGVTQTPRYLIKTRGQQVTLSCSPISGHRSVSWYQQTPGQGLQFLFEYFSETQRNKGNFPGRFSGRQFSNSRSEMNVSTLELGDSALYLCASSPGGRSSPLHFGNGTRLTVT.

The table lists this clone with a count of one. The rearrangement links TRBV11-2 to TRBJ2-7; the D gene is possibly TRBD2 (5 bases). The germline gives CDR1 SGHAT, CDR2 FQNNGV. Trimming cost V 7 bases and J 6 bases, with 19 bases left between them. The CDR3 spans 14 residues. The CDR3 spells CASTKGGSYGEQYF. The CDR3 DNA reads TGTGCCAGCACCAAAGGCGGGTCTTACGGCGAGCAGTACTTC.

The chain carries TRBV5-6 and TRBJ1-6; a weak D match, TRBD1 (5 bases). Germline lookup yields CDR1 SGHDT and CDR2 YYEEEE. Trimming removed 2 bases at V and 5 bases at J, with 8 bases between. This CDR3 is built from 14 residues. The CDR3 DNA reads TGTGCCAGCAGCTTCCCGACAGATAATTCACCCCTCCACTTT. It translates to CASSFPTDNSPLHF.

Only one count was recorded for this clone. As DNA, the CDR3 is TGTGCCAGTAGTATAGGACTAGCGGGAGGTTCCTACAATGAGCAGTTCTTC. As protein: CASSIGLAGGSYNEQFF. The chain has TRBV19 and TRBJ2-1; 13 bases map to TRBD2. There are 17 residues in the CDR3. With 1 base clipped from V and 1 base from J, the junction kept 1 base outside the gene matches. The V gene's germline CDR1 is LNHDA and CDR2 SQIVND (reference sequence).

The table lists this clone with a count of one. The chain has TRBV28 and TRBJ2-5; D remains ambiguous. Germline V lookup: CDR1 MDHEN, CDR2 SYDVKM. Between the trimmed V and J ends, which lost 7 bases and 5 bases, there was a span of 14 bases. This CDR3 has 13 residues. The CDR3 here is CASNPPYHETQYF. CDR3 DNA: TGTGCCAGCAATCCCCCCTATCACGAGACCCAGTACTTC.

V is TRBV6-5 and J is TRBJ1-1, with 9 bases lining up with TRBD1. The CDR3 contains 15 residues. Germline CDR1 reads MNHEY; CDR2 reads SVGAGI. Germline trimming cut 6 bases from V and 2 bases from J; bases unmatched to any gene: 7. This chain's CDR3 is CASREMDRGNTEAFF. CDR3 coding DNA: TGTGCCAGCAGAGAAATGGACAGGGGTAACACTGAAGCTTTCTTT.

This clone was recorded once. CDR3 region: CASGLVQGGSSLNTEAFF. Here the CDR3 DNA reads TGTGCTAGTGGTTTAGTACAGGGCGGGTCATCCCTGAACACTGAAGCTTTCTTT. V is TRBV12-5 and J is TRBJ1-1; D is perhaps TRBD1 (6 bases). Trimming pared 3 bases from V and 0 bases from J, leaving 20 bases between. CDR1 is LGHNT and CDR2 is FRNRAP in the germline V gene. The CDR3 consists of 18 residues.

The chain combines TRBV9 with TRBJ2-3; 12 bases map to TRBD2. The CDR3 is 18 residues long. The germline V gene has CDR1 SGDLS and CDR2 YYNGEE. With V trimmed by 3 bases and J by 4 bases, 12 bases remained unmatched. The DNA of the CDR3 is TGTGCCAGCAGCGCGAGCCGACCGGGACTAGCGGGTTCAGATACGCAGTATTTT. Translation: CASSASRPGLAGSDTQYF.

The rearrangement joins TRBV11-2 to TRBJ2-7, with TRBD2 identical over 7 bases. Trimming at V came to 5 bases and at J to 3 bases, leaving 10 bases not matched to a gene. The CDR3 is 15 amino acids. CDR1 SGHAT and CDR2 FQNNGV come from the germline V gene. The CDR3, as DNA: TGTGCCAGCAGCGCGACTAGCCACCCAAGCTACGAGCAGTACTTC. Translation: CASSATSHPSYEQYF. Using reference TRBV11-2 and TRBJ2-7 for the parts outside the CDR3, the full variable domain is EAGVAQSPRYKIIEKRQSVAFWCNPISGHATLYWYQQILGQGPKLLIQFQNNGVVDDSQLPKDRFSAERLKGVDSTLKIQPAKLEDSAVYLCASSATSHPSYEQYFGPGTRLTVT.

This sequence joins TRBV11-3 and TRBJ2-7, with D possibly being TRBD2 (6 bases). V lost 2 bases, J lost 3 bases, and 14 bases lay in between. The CDR3 has 15 residues. Germline assignment: CDR1 SGHNT and CDR2 YENEEA. CDR3 loop: CASSLRGGEGYEQYF. CDR3 nucleotide sequence: TGTGCCAGCAGCTTACGAGGAGGGGAAGGCTACGAGCAGTACTTC.

The chain links TRBV7-2 to TRBJ1-6, with 9 bases matching TRBD1. The germline CDR1 and CDR2 sequences are SGHTA and FQGNSA. There are 16 residues in the CDR3. J lost 9 bases, V lost 0 bases, and 6 bases had no gene match. The CDR3 nucleotides are TGTGCCAGCAGCTTAGCGGGACGGGACAGGGTTTCACCCCTCCACTTT. Its protein product is CASSLAGRDRVSPLHF.

Note on this clone: An end of the junction differs from the germline gene, which may be a read error. The V gene is TRBV10-3, the J gene TRBJ2-7, with TRBD1 identical over 11 bases. The CDR3 length is 12 residues. The germline V gene encodes CDR1 ENHRY and CDR2 SYGVKD. The CDR3 loop is CAISESGGQGEF. CDR3 DNA: TGTGCCATCAGTGAGTCAGGGGGACAGGGGGAGTTC.

The chain carries TRBV19 and TRBJ2-1, with D perhaps matching TRBD2 (5 bases). CDR1 and CDR2 from the germline V gene are LNHDA and SQIVND (reference sequence). The V end was cut by 1 base, the J end by 13 bases, with 14 bases between. The CDR3 loop spans 13 amino acids. The CDR3 reads CASSIGREGFQFF. The CDR3 DNA sequence: TGTGCCAGTAGTATAGGCCGTGAGGGCTTCCAGTTCTTC.

V is TRBV29-1 and J is TRBJ2-3; 10 nucleotides align to TRBD1. The junction had 2 bases not matched to a gene; V was cut back by 5 bases and J by 3 bases. CDR1 and CDR2 from the germline V gene are SQVTM and ANQGSEA. The CDR3 contains 13 residues. CDR3 DNA: TGCAGCGTTCGACAGGGGGCTACAGATACGCAGTATTTT. This gives the protein CSVRQGATDTQYF.

The CDR3 region is CASASVMNTEAFF. The DNA for the CDR3 is TGCGCCAGCGCATCAGTTATGAACACTGAAGCTTTCTTT. The V call is TRBV4-3, the J call TRBJ1-1; D call uncertain. Germline V gives CDR1 LGHNA, CDR2 YSLEER. V shed 8 bases and J shed 0 bases, with 10 bases lying between them. This CDR3 spans 13 amino acids.

This sequence joins TRBV10-3 and TRBJ2-3; 12 bases line up with TRBD2. The V segment lost 0 bases and the J segment 5 bases; nucleotides outside the gene matches: 9. Germline V lookup: CDR1 ENHRY, CDR2 SYGVKD. The CDR3 is 18 amino acids. The CDR3 here is CAISESRLAGAFGDTQYF. The CDR3 DNA reads as TGTGCCATCAGTGAGTCGAGACTAGCGGGAGCGTTCGGAGATACGCAGTATTTT.